This T cell receptor (beta chain) was found in a study of blood T cell repertoires in COVID-19. Study at large: T cells, B-cell-depleted T cells, or PBMCs provided the cDNA or gDNA that served as material.

Per the original data handling: Amplification of reference gene primers provided the estimated nucleated cell counts. The repertoire was sequenced with immunoSEQ multiplex PCR; TCRdb's copy has only in-frame clones and lacks some. From that table come the V and J calls and clone size; the DNA was used to work out D and trimming. This table holds fewer than 150,000 clones, 86% found once. Germline CDR1 KGHSH, CDR2 LQKENI. With V trimmed by 1 base and J by 9 bases, 10 bases remained unmatched. The CDR3 spans 16 residues. This chain joins TRBV18 and TRBJ2-1, with 9 bases lining up with TRBD2. The source of this sequence is a woman between 50 and 59 years old who had recovered from COVID-19. The sequenced sample was peripheral blood. CDR3: CASSPRSGSRVGEQFF. The DNA for the CDR3 is TGTGCCAGCTCACCACGTAGCGGGAGTCGGGTTGGTGAGCAGTTCTTC.